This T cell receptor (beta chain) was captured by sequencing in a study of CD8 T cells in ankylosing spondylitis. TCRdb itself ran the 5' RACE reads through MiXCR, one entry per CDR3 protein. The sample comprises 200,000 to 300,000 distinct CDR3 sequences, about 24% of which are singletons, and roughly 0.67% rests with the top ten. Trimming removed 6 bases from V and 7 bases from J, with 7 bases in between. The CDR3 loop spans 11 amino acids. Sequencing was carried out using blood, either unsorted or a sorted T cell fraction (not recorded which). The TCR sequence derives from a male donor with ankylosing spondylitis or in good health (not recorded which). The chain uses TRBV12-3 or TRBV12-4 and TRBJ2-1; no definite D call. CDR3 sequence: CASRRINEQFF. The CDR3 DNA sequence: TGTGCCAGCAGGAGGATAAATGAGCAGTTCTTC.